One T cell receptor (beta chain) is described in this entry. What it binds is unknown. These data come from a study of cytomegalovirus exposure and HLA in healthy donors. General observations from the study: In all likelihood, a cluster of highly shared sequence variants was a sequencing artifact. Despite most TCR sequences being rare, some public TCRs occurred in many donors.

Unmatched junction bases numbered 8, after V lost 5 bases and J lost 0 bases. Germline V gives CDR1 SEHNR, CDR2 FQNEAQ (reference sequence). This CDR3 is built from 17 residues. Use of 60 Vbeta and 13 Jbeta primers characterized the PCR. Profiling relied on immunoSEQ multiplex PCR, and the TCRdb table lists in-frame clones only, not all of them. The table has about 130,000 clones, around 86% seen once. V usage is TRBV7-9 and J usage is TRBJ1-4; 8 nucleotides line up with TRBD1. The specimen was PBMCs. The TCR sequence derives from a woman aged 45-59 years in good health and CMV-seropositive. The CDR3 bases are TGTGCCAGCAGCCGAGGACAGGGATCCCCAACTAATGAAAAACTGTTTTTT. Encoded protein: CASSRGQGSPTNEKLFF.